One and the same sample provided the 25 T cell receptor beta chains below, sequenced in a study of shared clonotypes between healthy human individuals. Clones were sequenced by immunoSEQ multiplex PCR, and TCRdb holds only the in-frame ones, with some missing. The table has roughly 2.2 million clones, approximately 95% seen once. The sequenced material came from naive CD4+ T cells from PBMCs. Subset specified: CD45RA+ positively selected. The origin of the receptors is a man aged 18 to 30 in good health. Some clones in this sample may be carry-over from other donors' samples.

The CDR3 DNA reads as TGTGCCAGCAGTTACTCGGGACAGGGGAACACCGGGGAGCTGTTTTTT. It yields the protein CASSYSGQGNTGELFF. The chain links TRBV6-5 to TRBJ2-2; 9 bases line up with TRBD1. The CDR3 totals 16 residues. Germline assignment: CDR1 MNHEY and CDR2 SVGAGI. The ends lost 0 bases at V and 1 base at J; junction bases unmatched: 0.

V and J are TRBV19 and TRBJ2-3; D tentatively reads TRBD1 or TRBD2 (5 bases each). The CDR3 contains 16 residues. The ends were cut back, 1 base at V and 0 bases at J, with 11 bases in the middle. Germline V lookup: CDR1 LNHDA, CDR2 SQIVND (reference sequence). CDR3 sequence: CASSIGGAGSTDTQYF. The DNA for the CDR3 is TGTGCCAGTAGTATAGGAGGGGCAGGAAGCACAGATACGCAGTATTTT. Full variable domain (rest looked up from reference TRBV19 and TRBJ2-3): DGGITQSPKYLFRKEGQNVTLSCEQNLNHDAMYWYRQDPGQGLRLIYYSQIVNDFQKGDIAEGYSVSREKKESFPLTVTSAQKNPTAFYLCASSIGGAGSTDTQYFGPGTRLTVL.

This chain connects TRBV7-3 to TRBJ2-3; the D is unclear. V was cut by 5 bases and J by 1 base, with 19 bases left in between. The CDR3 extends over 17 amino acids. CDR1 is SGHTA and CDR2 is FQGTGA in the germline V gene. CDR3 coding DNA: TGTGCCAGCAGCCCGCGACGGTCGGCCATGGGCACAGATACGCAGTATTTT. Encoded protein: CASSPRRSAMGTDTQYF.

V is TRBV5-1 and J is TRBJ2-3; no definite D call. Germline-derived CDR1 and CDR2 are SGHRS and YFSETQ. Trimming removed 4 bases from V and 2 bases from J, with 8 bases in between. The CDR3 loop spans 13 amino acids. The CDR3 loop is CASSPAVTDTQYF. CDR3 coding DNA: TGCGCCAGCAGCCCGGCGGTCACAGATACGCAGTATTTT. The full variable domain, in which reference TRBV5-1 and TRBJ2-3 provide the parts outside the CDR3, is KAGVTQTPRYLIKTRGQQVTLSCSPISGHRSVSWYQQTPGQGLQFLFEYFSETQRNKGNFPGRFSGRQFSNSRSEMNVSTLELGDSALYLCASSPAVTDTQYFGPGTRLTVL.

The J gene is TRBJ2-2, the V gene TRBV28; no definite D call. V shed 7 bases and J shed 4 bases, with 16 bases lying between them. The germline CDR1 and CDR2 sequences are MDHEN and SYDVKM. The CDR3 runs 15 residues. The CDR3 reads CASKWGGGLTGELFF. The DNA of the CDR3 is TGTGCCAGCAAATGGGGTGGTGGTCTCACCGGGGAGCTGTTTTTT.

J is TRBJ2-7 and V is TRBV6-6; D may be TRBD2 (8 bases). Per germline, CDR1 MNHNY and CDR2 SVGAGI (reference sequence). The CDR3 runs 14 residues. The V gene lost 6 bases and the J gene lost 6 bases, with 18 bases spanning the gap. The CDR3: CASSPSRGTSEQYF. The DNA of the CDR3 is TGTGCCAGCAGCCCCTCCAGGGGGACTAGCGAGCAGTACTTC.

The J gene is TRBJ1-1, the V gene TRBV6-6, with no clear D. V lost 8 bases to trimming and J lost 1 base, with 11 bases between them. Germline V gene lookup returns CDR1 MNHNY and CDR2 SVGAGI (reference sequence). The CDR3 extends over 13 amino acids. CDR3 sequence (DNA): TGTGCCAGCCATAATCACCGGAACACTGAAGCTTTCTTT. This codes for CASHNHRNTEAFF.

V gene TRBV25-1 combines with J gene TRBJ2-7; D uncertain. The length of the CDR3 is 15 residues. Germline V CDR1 and CDR2: MGHDK, SYGVNS. The V end lost 2 bases, the J end lost 3 bases, and 14 bases lay between the germline ends. CDR3 in amino acids: CASSEDEPRDYEQYF. The CDR3 bases are TGTGCCAGCAGTGAAGATGAACCTAGGGACTACGAGCAGTACTTC.

CDR3 DNA sequence: TGCGCCAGCAGCCAAGATCCAACAGATGGTGATACGCAGTATTTT. Amino acids: CASSQDPTDGDTQYF. The V gene is TRBV4-1, the J gene TRBJ2-3, with D hard to call. Trimming removed 0 bases at V and 6 bases at J, with 13 bases between. Germline loops: CDR1 MGHRA, CDR2 YSYEKL. The CDR3 extends over 15 amino acids.

The chain uses TRBV30 and TRBJ2-7; the D gene is possibly TRBD2 (6 bases). With 0 bases removed from V and 0 bases from J, the gap between germline ends came to 18 bases. The CDR3 runs to 17 residues. Germline values: CDR1 GTSNPN, CDR2 SVGIG (reference sequence). The CDR3 sequence: CAWSVRIGSALSYEQYF. As DNA, the CDR3 is TGTGCCTGGAGTGTACGTATCGGGAGCGCCCTCTCCTACGAGCAGTACTTC. The complete variable domain, with remaining parts taken from reference TRBV30 and TRBJ2-7, reads SQTIHQWPATLVQPVGSPLSLECTVEGTSNPNLYWYRQAAGRGLQLLFYSVGIGQISSEVPQNLSASRPQDRQFILSSKKLLLSDSGFYLCAWSVRIGSALSYEQYFGPGTRLTVT.

This clone was seen a handful of times. The chain employs TRBV2 and TRBJ1-1; D remains ambiguous. There are 14 residues in the CDR3. V lost 4 bases and J 1 base, leaving 10 bases between the germline ends. Germline V gene sequence: CDR1 SNHLY, CDR2 FYNNEI. The CDR3 nucleotides are TGTGCCAGCAGTGCCTACAACAGGAACACTGAAGCTTTCTTT. Translation: CASSAYNRNTEAFF.

This clone was seen once. This chain's CDR3 is CAWTRLPNSYEQYF. CDR3 sequence (DNA): TGTGCCTGGACCCGACTCCCCAACTCCTACGAGCAGTACTTC. This chain joins TRBV30 and TRBJ2-7; D unclear. The CDR3 has 14 residues. Trimming removed 4 bases at V and 0 bases at J, with 13 bases between. Germline CDR1 and CDR2: GTSNPN and SVGIG (reference sequence).

The chain links TRBV6-1 to TRBJ2-7; 11 bases line up with TRBD2. The CDR3 consists of 14 residues. The V and J ends lost 6 bases and 2 bases, in that order; junction bases with no gene match: 3. In germline, CDR1 is MNHNS, CDR2 SASEGT. CDR3 region: CASRQTSGTYEQYF. As DNA, the CDR3 is TGTGCCAGCAGGCAGACTAGCGGGACCTACGAGCAGTACTTC.

The chain has TRBV10-3 and TRBJ2-3; D may be TRBD1 (6 bases). Trimming cost V 0 bases and J 2 bases, with 24 bases left between them. Germline V gene sequence: CDR1 ENHRY, CDR2 SYGVKD. CDR3 length: 20 amino acids. CDR3: CAISESSGPPIGGFTDTQYF. CDR3 nucleotide sequence: TGTGCCATCAGTGAGTCGAGCGGACCACCTATTGGGGGCTTCACAGATACGCAGTATTTT.

For this clone: Other DNA sequences from this sample encode an identical CDR3 as well. This sequence joins TRBV2 and TRBJ1-5; a weak D match, TRBD1 (6 bases). With 3 bases removed from V and 4 bases from J, the gap between germline ends came to 10 bases. The length of the CDR3 is 14 residues. Germline loops: CDR1 SNHLY, CDR2 FYNNEI. The CDR3 DNA sequence: TGTGCCAGCAGTGATACAGGGTATAATCAGCCCCAGCATTTT. Translated: CASSDTGYNQPQHF.

The chain employs TRBV27 and TRBJ2-7, with TRBD1 matching 8 bases. The V and J ends lost 6 bases and 3 bases, in that order; junction bases with no gene match: 10. The CDR3 length is 15 residues. Germline V lookup: CDR1 MNHEY, CDR2 SMNVEV (reference sequence). In nucleotides, the CDR3 is TGTGCCAGCAGGCTCGGCGGGACAGGTCACTACGAGCAGTACTTC. Its translation: CASRLGGTGHYEQYF.

J is TRBJ2-7 and V is TRBV28; D may match TRBD1 or TRBD2 (6 bases each). This CDR3 is 15 amino acids long. V lost 7 bases to trimming and J lost 0 bases, with 16 bases between them. Per germline, CDR1 MDHEN and CDR2 SYDVKM. The CDR3 DNA is TGTGCCAGCACTTTTAGGAGGGGGAGCTCCTACGAGCAGTACTTC. Protein product: CASTFRRGSSYEQYF.

A note on this clone: One end of the junction varies from germline; a read error may be responsible. The chain has TRBV7-3 and TRBJ1-3; D unclear. The CDR3 is 13 residues long. Germline CDR1 reads SGHTA; CDR2 reads FQGTGA. CDR3 loop: CASSTQTGDTIYF. CDR3 bases: TGTGCCAGCAGCACCCAGACTGGAGACACCATATATTTT.

Here the CDR3 DNA reads TGTGCCAGCAGCTTAGTTCCTAGCGGGAGGGCCGTGGATACGCAGTATTTT. Residues: CASSLVPSGRAVDTQYF. The V gene is TRBV7-9, the J gene TRBJ2-3; 12 bases map to TRBD2. CDR1 and CDR2 from the germline V gene are SEHNR and FQNEAQ (reference sequence). V dropped 1 base and J dropped 6; count of bases not matched to a gene: 8. CDR3 length: 17 amino acids.

The J gene is TRBJ2-5, the V gene TRBV9; 10 bases map to TRBD1. V gave up 3 bases and J gave up 5 bases; unmatched junction bases: 4. The CDR3 covers 14 residues. CDR1 is SGDLS and CDR2 is YYNGEE in the germline V gene. The CDR3 loop reads CASSATGGIETQYF. CDR3 sequence (DNA): TGTGCCAGCAGCGCGACAGGGGGCATCGAGACCCAGTACTTC.

This sequence joins TRBV6-6 and TRBJ1-5; TRBD1 might be the D (5 bases). Germline loops: CDR1 MNHNY, CDR2 SVGAGI (reference sequence). The CDR3 contains 13 residues. V was pared by 7 bases and J by 7 bases, with 14 bases between. In DNA, the CDR3 is TGTGCCAGCAAACCGAGGGGAGGCCAGCCCCAGCATTTT. Its protein product is CASKPRGGQPQHF.

The chain recombines TRBV7-6 with TRBJ2-5, with TRBD2 matching 9 bases. The V gene end was trimmed by 1 base and the J gene end by 5 bases; junction bases not matched to a gene: 11. CDR3 length equals 17 residues. Looked up from germline, CDR1 is SGHVS and CDR2 is FNYEAQ. The CDR3 region is CASSLVSGSPTFETQYF. In DNA, the CDR3 is TGTGCCAGCAGCTTAGTTAGCGGGAGCCCCACGTTTGAGACCCAGTACTTC.

This sequence joins TRBV10-2 and TRBJ1-4; weak D call: TRBD1 (6 bases). Per the germline V gene, CDR1 is WSHSY and CDR2 is SAAADI. The CDR3 runs to 16 residues. Trimming took off 2 bases at V and 3 bases at J, with 13 bases between the two ends. Here the CDR3 reads CASSEPGAEANEKLFF. In DNA, the CDR3 is TGCGCCAGCAGTGAGCCGGGGGCTGAAGCTAATGAAAAACTGTTTTTT.

The chain joins TRBV7-3 to TRBJ2-2; perhaps TRBD1 as D (7 bases). There are 15 residues in the CDR3. Germline V gene data show CDR1 as SGHTA and CDR2 as FQGTGA. The V end was cut by 2 bases, the J end by 3 bases, with 10 bases between. CDR3 loop: CASSLGGGYTGELFF. The CDR3 DNA reads TGTGCCAGCAGCTTAGGAGGGGGCTACACCGGGGAGCTGTTTTTT.

J is TRBJ1-2 and V is TRBV5-4, with a weak D call TRBD1 (6 bases). Germline V CDR1 and CDR2: SGHNT, YYREEE (reference sequence). Trimming left V 1 base short and J 4 bases short, with 11 bases between. This CDR3 comprises 14 residues. CDR3 bases: TGTGCCAGCAGCTTGCCTACAGGGCTCTATGGCTACACCTTC. Its translation: CASSLPTGLYGYTF.